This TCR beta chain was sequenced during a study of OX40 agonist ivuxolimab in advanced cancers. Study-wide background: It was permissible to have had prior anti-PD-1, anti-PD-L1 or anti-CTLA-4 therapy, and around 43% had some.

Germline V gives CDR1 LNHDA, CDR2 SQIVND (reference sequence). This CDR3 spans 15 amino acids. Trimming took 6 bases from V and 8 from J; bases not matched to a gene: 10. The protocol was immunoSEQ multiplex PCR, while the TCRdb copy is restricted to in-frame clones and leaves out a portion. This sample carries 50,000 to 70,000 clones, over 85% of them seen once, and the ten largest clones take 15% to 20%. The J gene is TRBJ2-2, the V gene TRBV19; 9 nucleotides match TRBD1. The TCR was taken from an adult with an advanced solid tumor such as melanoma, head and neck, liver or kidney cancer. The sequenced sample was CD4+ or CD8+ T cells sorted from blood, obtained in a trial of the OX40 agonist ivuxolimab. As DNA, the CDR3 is TGTGCCAGTAGCATCGGACAGGGGATAGGTGGGGAGCTGTTTTTT. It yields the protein CASSIGQGIGGELFF.